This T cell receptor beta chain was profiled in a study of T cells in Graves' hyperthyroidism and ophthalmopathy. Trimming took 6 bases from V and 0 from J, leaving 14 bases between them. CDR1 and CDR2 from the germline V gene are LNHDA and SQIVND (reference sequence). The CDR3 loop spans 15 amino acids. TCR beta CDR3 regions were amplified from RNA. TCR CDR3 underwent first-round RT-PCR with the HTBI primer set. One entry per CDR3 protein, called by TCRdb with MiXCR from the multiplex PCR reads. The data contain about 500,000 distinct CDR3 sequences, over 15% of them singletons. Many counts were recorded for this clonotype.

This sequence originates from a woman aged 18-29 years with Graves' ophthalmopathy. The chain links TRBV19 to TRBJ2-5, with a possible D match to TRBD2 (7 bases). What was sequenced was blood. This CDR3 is CASRSTGGNQETQYF. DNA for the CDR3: TGTGCCAGTAGGTCGACGGGGGGCAACCAAGAGACCCAGTACTTC.